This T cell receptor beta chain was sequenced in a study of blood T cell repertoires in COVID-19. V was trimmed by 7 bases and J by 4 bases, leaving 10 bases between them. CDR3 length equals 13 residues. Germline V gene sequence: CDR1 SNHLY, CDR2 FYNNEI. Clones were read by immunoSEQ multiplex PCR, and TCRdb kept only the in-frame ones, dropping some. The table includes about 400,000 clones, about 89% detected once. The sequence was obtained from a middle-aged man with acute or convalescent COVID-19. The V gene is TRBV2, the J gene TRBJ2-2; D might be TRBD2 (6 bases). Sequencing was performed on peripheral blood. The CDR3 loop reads CASNFGGTGELFF. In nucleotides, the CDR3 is TGTGCCAGCAACTTCGGGGGCACCGGGGAGCTGTTTTTT.